This T cell receptor (beta chain) was observed in a study of cytomegalovirus exposure and HLA in healthy donors. Whole-study results and caveats: The authors enumerated roughly 180 TCR beta chains as linked to cytomegalovirus.

With 60 Vbeta and 13 Jbeta primers, the PCR was carried out. This table comes from immunoSEQ multiplex PCR, and its TCRdb copy is limited to in-frame clones, with some not included. The sample lists 150,000 to 200,000 clones, about 80% seen once, with about 2% in the top ten. The length of the CDR3 is 15 residues. V was cut by 2 bases and J by 0 bases, with 8 bases left in between. CDR1 is SGHVS and CDR2 is FQNEAQ in the germline V gene. Only a few counts were recorded for this clone. Its antigen is still unknown. Donors consisted of healthy bone marrow donors. Specimen: PBMCs. The TCR was taken from a female donor in good health and CMV-seronegative. This sequence joins TRBV7-8 and TRBJ1-3; no firm D call. The CDR3 loop reads CASSLWEFSGNTIYF. For the CDR3, the DNA is TGTGCCAGCAGCTTATGGGAGTTCTCTGGAAACACCATATATTTT.